This T cell receptor (beta chain) was sequenced in a study of T cells after yellow fever vaccination (dated by TCRdb to between 2018 and 2021). As for the study more broadly: The SMART-Seq v4 Ultra Low Input RNA kit was used to prepare libraries from fractions with low cell numbers. Two healthy male donors, one aged 18 to 30 and one aged 30 to 40 years, were included in the cohort. Blood was collected at multiple timepoints before and after primary and secondary immunization, and bulk PBMC replicates and cell subsets were isolated. To follow T-cell clones before and after both primary and booster YFV17D yellow fever vaccination, bulk TCR alpha and beta repertoires underwent longitudinal sequencing.

Results the study describes overall, beyond this receptor: A small share of clonotypes was detected in both CD4 and CD8 compartments, with the overlap likely arising from convergent recombination. Computational filtering was required because FACS-sorted repertoires could contain abundant contaminating clonotypes from the bulk population. The study included only two donors, which limits how far the findings can be generalized. The secondary T-cell response was weaker than the primary response but faster, peaking on day 5 instead of day 15. After the booster, most of the clones that had expanded following primary vaccination were detected again (approximately 96% of CD4 and 80% to 90% of CD8), which suggests that memory was broadly maintained.

Synthesis of TCR cDNA relied on 5'RACE template switching, a step that introduced a universal primer site along with unique molecular identifiers. Priming of cDNA synthesis was performed from both the TCR alpha and TCR beta constant segments. Library amplification involved two PCR steps, and the second step added sample barcodes and sequencing adapters. Sequencing of libraries was done on Illumina HiSeq 2500 (2x100 bp) or NovaSeq (2x150 bp). For the original study's pipeline: Demultiplexing of reads and collapsing into UMI consensus sequences were performed with MIGEC, and V(D)J alignment was carried out with MiXCR. Vaccine-responding clonotypes were identified with edgeR using replicate PBMC samples, with FDR below 0.01 and a log2 fold change above 5 up to day 15 being required. Each bulk clonotype was labeled CD4 or CD8 based on which sequenced repertoire, CD4 or CD8, contained the clonotype at higher abundance. In-frame beta chains were kept once TCRdb had trimmed the public reads at Q25 with fastp and called clones with MiXCR. Here each entry gathers all rows of one CDR3 protein and keeps the most common genes and DNA. TCRdb, not the original authors, processed these V and J calls. This sample gives 550,000 or so distinct CDR3 sequences in total; around 21% of them show up just once. The ten largest make up roughly an eighth of the sample.

About this clonotype: Its recognized antigen is unknown. Per-nucleotide qualities are absent, and no much larger clonotype sits a single base away.

What this sample's treatment or condition label stands for: live attenuated yellow fever vaccine strain. At each blood-draw timepoint, two biological replicates of bulk PBMCs were obtained. PBMCs were isolated from peripheral blood using a standard Ficoll-Paque protocol. TriZol was used to extract RNA from bulk PBMCs, CD4 and CD8 fractions, and dextramer-positive and dextramer-negative fractions. Measured from the cysteine to the phenylalanine, the CDR3 is 15 residues long. Just the 45-base CDR3 DNA is kept, in frame starting at base 1. The germline V gene (reference sequence) provides CDR1 SGHNT and CDR2 YYREEE. V lost 5 bases and J lost 7 bases, and the count of bases not matched to a germline gene is 7.

The input for sequencing was PBMCs, taken 15 days after the yellow fever booster vaccination. The sequence derives from a young man who received the YFV17D yellow fever vaccine. The chain links TRBV5-4 with TRBJ1-6; 9 nucleotides in the junction match TRBD1. The DNA is TGTGCCAGCAGATTGAAGGGACAGGGAAATTCACCCCTCCACTTT. It translates as CASRLKGQGNSPLHF.